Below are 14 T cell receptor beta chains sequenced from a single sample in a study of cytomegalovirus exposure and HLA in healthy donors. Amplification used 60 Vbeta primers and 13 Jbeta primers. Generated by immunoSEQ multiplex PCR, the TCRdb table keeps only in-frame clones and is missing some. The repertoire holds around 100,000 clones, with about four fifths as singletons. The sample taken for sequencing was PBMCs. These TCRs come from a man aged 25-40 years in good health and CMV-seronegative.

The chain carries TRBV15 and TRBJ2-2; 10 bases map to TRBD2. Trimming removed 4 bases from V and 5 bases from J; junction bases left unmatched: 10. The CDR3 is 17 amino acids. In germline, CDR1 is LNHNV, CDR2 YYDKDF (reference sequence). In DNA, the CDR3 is TGTGCCACCAGCAAAGAGGAACTAGCGGGATATACCGGGGAGCTGTTTTTT. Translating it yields CATSKEELAGYTGELFF.

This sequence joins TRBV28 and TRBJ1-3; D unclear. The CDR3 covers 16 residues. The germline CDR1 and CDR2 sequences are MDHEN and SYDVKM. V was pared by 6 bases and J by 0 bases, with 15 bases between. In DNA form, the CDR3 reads TGTGCCAGCAGCTATGGTCGGGGAAGCTCTGGAAACACCATATATTTT. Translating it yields CASSYGRGSSGNTIYF.

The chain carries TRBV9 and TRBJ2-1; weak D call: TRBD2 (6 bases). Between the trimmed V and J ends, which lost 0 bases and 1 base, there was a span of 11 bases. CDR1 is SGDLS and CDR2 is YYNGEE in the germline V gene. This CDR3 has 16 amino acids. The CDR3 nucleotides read TGTGCCAGCAGCGTAGGTGAAGGGAGGTCCTACAATGAGCAGTTCTTC. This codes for CASSVGEGRSYNEQFF.

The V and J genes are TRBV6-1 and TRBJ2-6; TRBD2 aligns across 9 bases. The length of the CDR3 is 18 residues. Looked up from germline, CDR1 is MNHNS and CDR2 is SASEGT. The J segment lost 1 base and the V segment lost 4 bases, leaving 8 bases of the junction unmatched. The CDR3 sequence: CASSANAGGISGANVLTF. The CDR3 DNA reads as TGTGCCAGCAGTGCAAATGCGGGGGGGATATCTGGGGCCAACGTCCTGACTTTC.

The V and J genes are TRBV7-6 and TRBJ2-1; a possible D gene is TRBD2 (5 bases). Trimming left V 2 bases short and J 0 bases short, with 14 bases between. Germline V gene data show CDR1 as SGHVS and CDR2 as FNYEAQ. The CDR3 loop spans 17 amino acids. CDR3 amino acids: CASSLRSSTSSYNEQFF. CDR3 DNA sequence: TGTGCCAGCAGCTTACGTTCTAGCACTAGCTCCTACAATGAGCAGTTCTTC. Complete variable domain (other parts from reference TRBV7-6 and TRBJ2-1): GAGVSQSPRYKVTKRGQDVALRCDPISGHVSLYWYRQALGQGPEFLTYFNYEAQQDKSGLPNDRFSAERPEGSISTLTIQRTEQRDSAMYRCASSLRSSTSSYNEQFFGPGTRLTVL.

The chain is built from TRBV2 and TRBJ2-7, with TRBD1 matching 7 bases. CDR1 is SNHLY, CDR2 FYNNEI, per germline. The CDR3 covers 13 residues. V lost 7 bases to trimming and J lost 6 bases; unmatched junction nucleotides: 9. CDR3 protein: CASTGQWAAEQYF. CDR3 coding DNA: TGTGCCAGCACGGGACAGTGGGCCGCCGAGCAGTACTTC.

CDR3 loop: CSVEGGQGANGYTF. CDR3 bases: TGCAGCGTTGAAGGGGGTCAGGGGGCAAATGGCTACACCTTC. V gene TRBV29-1 combines with J gene TRBJ1-2; 8 positions match TRBD1. Germline CDR1 SQVTM, CDR2 ANQGSEA. V shed 1 base and J 6 bases; nucleotides not matched to a gene: 7. The CDR3 sequence is 14 residues long.

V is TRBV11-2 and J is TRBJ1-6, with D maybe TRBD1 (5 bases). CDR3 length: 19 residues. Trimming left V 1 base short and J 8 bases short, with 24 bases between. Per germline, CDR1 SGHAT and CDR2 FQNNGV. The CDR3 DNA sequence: TGTGCCAGCAGCTTAGGAAGCCTGGTTCGGGGGGTTGGTTATTCACCCCTCCACTTT. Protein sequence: CASSLGSLVRGVGYSPLHF.

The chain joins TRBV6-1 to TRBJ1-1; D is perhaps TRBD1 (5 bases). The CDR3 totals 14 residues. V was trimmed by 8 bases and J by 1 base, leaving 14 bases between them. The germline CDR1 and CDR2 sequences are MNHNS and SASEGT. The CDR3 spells CASPRGGPNTEAFF. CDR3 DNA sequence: TGTGCCAGCCCACGCGGGGGACCGAACACTGAAGCTTTCTTT.

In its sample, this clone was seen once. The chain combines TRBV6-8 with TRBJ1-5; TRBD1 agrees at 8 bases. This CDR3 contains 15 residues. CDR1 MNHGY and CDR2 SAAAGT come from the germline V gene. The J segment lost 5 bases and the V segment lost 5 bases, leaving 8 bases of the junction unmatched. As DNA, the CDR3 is TGTGCCAGCAGTGGAATGGACAGGGAAGATCAGCCCCAGCATTTT. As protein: CASSGMDREDQPQHF.

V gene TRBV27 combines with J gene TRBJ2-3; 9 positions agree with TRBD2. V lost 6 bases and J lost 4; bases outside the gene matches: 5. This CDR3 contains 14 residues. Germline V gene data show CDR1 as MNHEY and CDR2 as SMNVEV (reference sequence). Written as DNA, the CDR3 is TGTGCCAGCAGGATAGCGGGAGAGGCAGATACGCAGTATTTT. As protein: CASRIAGEADTQYF.

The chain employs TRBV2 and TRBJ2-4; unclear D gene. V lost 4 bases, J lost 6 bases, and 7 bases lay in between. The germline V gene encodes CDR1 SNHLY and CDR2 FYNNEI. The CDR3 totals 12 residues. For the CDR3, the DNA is TGTGCCAGCAGTGGTGGCAGAAACATTCAGTACTTC. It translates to CASSGGRNIQYF.

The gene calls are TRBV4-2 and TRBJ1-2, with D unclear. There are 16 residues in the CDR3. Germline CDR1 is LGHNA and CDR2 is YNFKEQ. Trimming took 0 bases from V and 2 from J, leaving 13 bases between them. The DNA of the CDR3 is TGTGCCAGCAGCCAAGATGGTCGGGGAGACAACTATGGCTACACCTTC. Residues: CASSQDGRGDNYGYTF.

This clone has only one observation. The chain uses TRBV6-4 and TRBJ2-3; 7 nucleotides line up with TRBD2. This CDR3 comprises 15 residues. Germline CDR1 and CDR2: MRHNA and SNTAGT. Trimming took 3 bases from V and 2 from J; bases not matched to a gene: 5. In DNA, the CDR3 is TGTGCCAGCAGTGAGGGGAGGGTTCCCACAGATACGCAGTATTTT. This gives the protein CASSEGRVPTDTQYF.